Detailed here is one TCR beta chain. The antigen remains unidentified. V gave up 3 bases and J gave up 3 bases, with 8 bases separating them. The CDR3 totals 13 residues. This record belongs to a study of T cell repertoires in cytomegalovirus infection. The wider study: Evidence of both CMV infection and a matching HLA type came from public TCR beta signatures. Study findings and constraints: Within the response measured ex vivo, HLA-C-restricted CMV-specific TCR beta clonotypes were dominant. Public TCR beta family frequency separated CMV-and-HLA carriers, including in an independent cohort.

TCRdb recomputed calls from the reads with MiXCR, one row per CDR3 protein. This sample has about 300,000 distinct CDR3 sequences, with around 10% found just once. This sequence originates from a human donor in good health (CMV status not recorded). Some clones in this sample may be carry-over from other donors' samples. The sequencing input was PBMCs. The chain is built from TRBV12-3 or TRBV12-4 and TRBJ1-2, with D perhaps matching TRBD1 (5 bases). This CDR3 is CASSLGVYYGYTF. The CDR3 DNA reads as TGTGCCAGCAGTTTGGGGGTCTACTATGGCTACACCTTC.